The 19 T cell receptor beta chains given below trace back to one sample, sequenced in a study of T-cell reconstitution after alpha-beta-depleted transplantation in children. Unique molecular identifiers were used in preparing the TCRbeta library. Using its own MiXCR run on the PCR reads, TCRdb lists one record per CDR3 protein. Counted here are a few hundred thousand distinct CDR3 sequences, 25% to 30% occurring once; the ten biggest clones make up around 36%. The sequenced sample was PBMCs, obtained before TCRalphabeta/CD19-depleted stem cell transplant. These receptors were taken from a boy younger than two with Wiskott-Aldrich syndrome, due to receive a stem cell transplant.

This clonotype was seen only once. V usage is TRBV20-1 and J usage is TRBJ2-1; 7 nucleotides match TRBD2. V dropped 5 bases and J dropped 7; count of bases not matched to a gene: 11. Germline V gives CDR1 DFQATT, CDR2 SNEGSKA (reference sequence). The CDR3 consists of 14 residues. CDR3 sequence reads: CSAGGLVKSNEQFF. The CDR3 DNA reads TGCAGTGCTGGCGGACTAGTGAAATCTAATGAGCAGTTCTTC.

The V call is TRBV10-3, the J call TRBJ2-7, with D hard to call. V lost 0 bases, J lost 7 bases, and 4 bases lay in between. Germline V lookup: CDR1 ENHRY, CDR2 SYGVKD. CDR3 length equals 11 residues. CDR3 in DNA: TGTGCCATCAGTGAGTCGGGGGAGCAGTACTTC. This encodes CAISESGEQYF.

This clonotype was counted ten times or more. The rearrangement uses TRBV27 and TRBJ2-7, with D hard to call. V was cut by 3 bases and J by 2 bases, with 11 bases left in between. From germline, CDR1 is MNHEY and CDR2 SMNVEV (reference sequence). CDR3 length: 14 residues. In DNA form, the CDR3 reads TGTGCCAGCAGTTTGGCCGGGCCACCCTACGAGCAGTACTTC. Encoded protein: CASSLAGPPYEQYF.

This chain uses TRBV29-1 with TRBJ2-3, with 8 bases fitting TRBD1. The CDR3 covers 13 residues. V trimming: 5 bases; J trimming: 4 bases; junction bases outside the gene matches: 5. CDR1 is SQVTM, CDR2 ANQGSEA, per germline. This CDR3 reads CSVSTGVADTQYF. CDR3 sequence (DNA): TGCAGCGTTTCGACAGGGGTAGCAGATACGCAGTATTTT.

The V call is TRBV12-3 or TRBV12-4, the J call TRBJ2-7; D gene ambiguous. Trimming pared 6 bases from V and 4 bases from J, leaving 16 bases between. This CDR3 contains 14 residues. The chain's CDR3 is CASSLFPVEYEQYF. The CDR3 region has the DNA TGTGCCAGCAGCCTGTTCCCAGTTGAGTACGAGCAGTACTTC.

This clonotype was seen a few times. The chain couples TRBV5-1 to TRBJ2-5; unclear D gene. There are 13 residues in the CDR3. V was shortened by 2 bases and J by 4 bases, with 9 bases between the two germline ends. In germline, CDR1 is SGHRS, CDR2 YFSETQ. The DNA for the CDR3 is TGCGCCAGCAGCTTCGGCGGTCCAGAGACCCAGTACTTC. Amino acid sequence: CASSFGGPETQYF.

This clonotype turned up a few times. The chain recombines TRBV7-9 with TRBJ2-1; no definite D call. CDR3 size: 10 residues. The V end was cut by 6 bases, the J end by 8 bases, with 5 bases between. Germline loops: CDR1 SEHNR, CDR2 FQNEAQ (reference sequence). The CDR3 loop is CASRRDEQFF. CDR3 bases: TGTGCCAGCAGACGTGATGAGCAGTTCTTC.

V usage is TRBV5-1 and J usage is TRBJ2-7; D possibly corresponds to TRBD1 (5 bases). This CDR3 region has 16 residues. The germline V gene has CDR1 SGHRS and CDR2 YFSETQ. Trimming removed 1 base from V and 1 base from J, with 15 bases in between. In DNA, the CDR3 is TGCGCCAGCAGCTTGAGTTTGCAGGGCCAGTCCTACGAGCAGTACTTC. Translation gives CASSLSLQGQSYEQYF.

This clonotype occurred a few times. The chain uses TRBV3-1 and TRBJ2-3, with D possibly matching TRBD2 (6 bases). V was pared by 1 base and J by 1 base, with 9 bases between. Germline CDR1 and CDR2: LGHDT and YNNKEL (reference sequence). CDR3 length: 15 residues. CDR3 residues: CASSQAGSGTDTQYF. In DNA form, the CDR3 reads TGTGCCAGCAGCCAAGCCGGGAGCGGCACAGATACGCAGTATTTT.

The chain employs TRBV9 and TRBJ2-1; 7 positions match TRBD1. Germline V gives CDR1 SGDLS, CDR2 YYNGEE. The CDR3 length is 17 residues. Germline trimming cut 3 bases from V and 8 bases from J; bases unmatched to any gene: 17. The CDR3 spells CASSAPQGLEVEDEQFF. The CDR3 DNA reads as TGTGCCAGCAGCGCCCCACAGGGGCTCGAGGTAGAGGATGAGCAGTTCTTC. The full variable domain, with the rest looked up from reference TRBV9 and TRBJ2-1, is DSGVTQTPKHLITATGQRVTLRCSPRSGDLSVYWYQQSLDQGLQFLIQYYNGEERAKGNILERFSAQQFPDLHSELNLSSLELGDSALYFCASSAPQGLEVEDEQFFGPGTRLTVL.

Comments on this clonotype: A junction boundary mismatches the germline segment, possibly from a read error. This CDR3 reads CASSITTETQYF. In DNA form, the CDR3 reads TGCGCCAGCAGCATCACCACAGAGACGCAGTATTTT. V gene TRBV5-1 combines with J gene TRBJ2-3; D remains unclear. Germline V lookup: CDR1 SGHRS, CDR2 YFSETQ. This CDR3 is 12 amino acids long. Complete variable domain (other parts from reference TRBV5-1 and TRBJ2-3): KAGVTQTPRYLIKTRGQQVTLSCSPISGHRSVSWYQQTPGQGLQFLFEYFSETQRNKGNFPGRFSGRQFSNSRSEMNVSTLELGDSALYLCASSITTETQYFGPGTRLTVL.

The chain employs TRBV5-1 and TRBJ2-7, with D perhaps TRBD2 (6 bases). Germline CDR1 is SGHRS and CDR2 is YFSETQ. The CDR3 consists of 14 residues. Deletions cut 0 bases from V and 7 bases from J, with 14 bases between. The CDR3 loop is CASSLDSRGREQYF. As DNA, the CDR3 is TGCGCCAGCAGCTTGGATTCGCGGGGCCGGGAGCAGTACTTC.

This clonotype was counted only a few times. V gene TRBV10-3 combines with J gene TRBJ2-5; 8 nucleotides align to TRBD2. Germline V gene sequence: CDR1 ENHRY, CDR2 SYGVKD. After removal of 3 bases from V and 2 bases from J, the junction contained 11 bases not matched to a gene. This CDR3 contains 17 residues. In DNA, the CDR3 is TGTGCCATCAGTGATACCCCCCCTAGACTAGCGCAAGAGACCCAGTACTTC. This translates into CAISDTPPRLAQETQYF.

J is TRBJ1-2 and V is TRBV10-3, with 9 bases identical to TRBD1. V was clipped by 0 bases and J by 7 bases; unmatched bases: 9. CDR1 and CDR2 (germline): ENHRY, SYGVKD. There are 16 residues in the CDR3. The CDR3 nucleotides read TGTGCCATCAGTGAGTCTCTCCTACAGGGGGCAAGTGGCTACACCTTC. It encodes CAISESLLQGASGYTF.

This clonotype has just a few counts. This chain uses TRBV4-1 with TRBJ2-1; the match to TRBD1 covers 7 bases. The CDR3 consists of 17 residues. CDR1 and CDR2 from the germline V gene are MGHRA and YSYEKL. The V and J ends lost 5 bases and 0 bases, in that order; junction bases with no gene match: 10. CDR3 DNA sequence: TGCGCCAGCAGCAGCATTAAGGGGGCTGGCTCCTACAATGAGCAGTTCTTC. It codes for CASSSIKGAGSYNEQFF.

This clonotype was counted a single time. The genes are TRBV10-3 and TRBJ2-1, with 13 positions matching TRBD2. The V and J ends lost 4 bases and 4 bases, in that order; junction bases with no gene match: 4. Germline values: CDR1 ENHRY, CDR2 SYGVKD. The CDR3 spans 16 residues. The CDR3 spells CAISGTSGSVYNEQFF. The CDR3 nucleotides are TGTGCCATCAGTGGGACTAGCGGGAGTGTATACAATGAGCAGTTCTTC.

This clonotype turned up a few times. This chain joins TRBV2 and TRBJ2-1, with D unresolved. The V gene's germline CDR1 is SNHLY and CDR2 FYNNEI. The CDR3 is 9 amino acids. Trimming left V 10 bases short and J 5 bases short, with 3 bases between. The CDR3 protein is CATNNEQFF. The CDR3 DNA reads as TGTGCCACCAACAATGAGCAGTTCTTC.

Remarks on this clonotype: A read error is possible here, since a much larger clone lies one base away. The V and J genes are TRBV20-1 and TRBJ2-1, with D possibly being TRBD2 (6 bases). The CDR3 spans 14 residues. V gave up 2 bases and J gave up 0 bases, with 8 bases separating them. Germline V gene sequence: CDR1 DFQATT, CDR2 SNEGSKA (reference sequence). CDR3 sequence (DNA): TGCAGTGCTAGACGGGGGAGCTCCTACAATGAGCAGTTCTTC. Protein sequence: CSARRGSSYNEQFF.

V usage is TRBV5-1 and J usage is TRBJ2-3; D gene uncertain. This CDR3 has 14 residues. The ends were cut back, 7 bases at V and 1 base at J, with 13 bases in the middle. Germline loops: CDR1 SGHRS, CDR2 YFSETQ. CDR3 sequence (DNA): TGCGCCAGCTCTAACAGTTTGGGCACAGATACGCAGTATTTT. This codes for CASSNSLGTDTQYF.